This passage covers 30 T cell receptor beta chains from one sample sequenced in a study of identical twins. MiXCR, run by TCRdb on the 5' RACE reads, gives a single entry per CDR3 protein. The sample lists roughly 710,000 distinct CDR3 sequences; 6.1% were seen once. The specimen was naive T cells sorted from blood. The source of these receptors is a man in his late teens or twenties in good health.

This clonotype was counted many times. This rearrangement joins TRBV12-3 or TRBV12-4 to TRBJ1-6; 9 positions agree with TRBD1. The CDR3 runs 15 residues. The trim removed 7 bases at V and 9 bases at J, leaving 10 bases unmatched. CDR3 coding DNA: TGTGCCAGCACCGGGACAGGGAGTAATAGTTCACCCCTCCACTTT. Translation: CASTGTGSNSSPLHF.

This clonotype showed up many times. V usage is TRBV6-5 and J usage is TRBJ2-1; 9 positions match TRBD2. The V gene end was trimmed by 4 bases and the J gene end by 8 bases; junction bases not matched to a gene: 9. The CDR3 totals 15 residues. The germline gives CDR1 MNHEY, CDR2 SVGAGI. This CDR3 is CASSLSGRSSDEQFF. The CDR3 DNA follows: TGTGCCAGCAGTTTAAGCGGGAGGAGTAGTGATGAGCAGTTCTTC.

This clonotype has at least ten counts. This rearrangement joins TRBV27 to TRBJ2-7; D ambiguous. The V gene lost 0 bases and the J gene lost 6 bases, with 18 bases spanning the gap. Germline CDR1 reads MNHEY; CDR2 reads SMNVEV (reference sequence). The CDR3 is made up of 16 amino acids. CDR3 loop: CASSLSSDPDGCEQYV. As DNA, the CDR3 is TGTGCCAGCAGTTTATCCTCTGATCCCGACGGGTGCGAGCAGTACGTC.

This clonotype was counted ten times or more. The chain combines TRBV29-1 with TRBJ2-7; 10 bases are a match to TRBD2. The ends lost 7 bases at V and 3 bases at J; junction bases unmatched: 6. The germline CDR1 and CDR2 sequences are SQVTM and ANQGSEA. This CDR3 has 13 residues. The CDR3 protein is CSGTGTSVYEQYF. The CDR3 coding sequence is TGCAGCGGTACCGGGACTAGCGTCTACGAGCAGTACTTC.

Ten or more counts support this clonotype. V gene TRBV29-1 combines with J gene TRBJ2-5; D remains ambiguous. From germline, CDR1 is SQVTM and CDR2 ANQGSEA. The V end was cut by 5 bases, the J end by 2 bases, with 12 bases between. The CDR3 covers 13 residues. The CDR3 region is CSVTRTSQETQYF. The CDR3 DNA reads TGCAGCGTTACACGCACTTCTCAAGAGACCCAGTACTTC. The full variable domain, rest sourced from reference TRBV29-1 and TRBJ2-5, is SAVISQKPSRDICQRGTSLTIQCQVDSQVTMMFWYRQQPGQSLTLIATANQGSEATYESGFVIDKFPISRPNLTFSTLTVSNMSPEDSSIYLCSVTRTSQETQYFGPGTRLLVL.

This clonotype was detected a few times. J is TRBJ2-2 and V is TRBV4-3; 8 bases are a match to TRBD1. In germline, CDR1 is LGHNA, CDR2 YSLEER. Losses at the gene ends were 4 bases for V and 4 bases for J; bases not matched to a gene: 2. The CDR3 has 14 residues. CDR3 loop: CASSRTGLTGELFF. The CDR3 DNA reads as TGCGCCAGCAGCCGGACAGGGCTCACCGGGGAGCTGTTTTTT.

This clonotype appeared many times. The chain has TRBV7-9 and TRBJ1-5, with D possibly matching TRBD1 (5 bases). This CDR3 has 15 residues. V dropped 0 bases and J dropped 6 bases, with 12 bases sitting between them. Germline assignment: CDR1 SEHNR and CDR2 FQNEAQ (reference sequence). In nucleotides, the CDR3 is TGTGCCAGCAGCTTAGCTGGCAGGGTAGGTCAGCCCCAGCATTTT. Its translation is CASSLAGRVGQPQHF.

This chain joins TRBV2 and TRBJ2-3; unclear D gene. Germline CDR1 reads SNHLY; CDR2 reads FYNNEI. This CDR3 region has 12 residues. V lost 11 bases to trimming and J lost 0 bases, with 9 bases between them. CDR3 residues: CAVSSSTDTQYF. In DNA, the CDR3 is TGTGCCGTCTCTTCTAGCACAGATACGCAGTATTTT.

The genes are TRBV27 and TRBJ2-5; the D gene is possibly TRBD1 (6 bases). Trimming took off 5 bases at V and 7 bases at J, with 17 bases between the two ends. The germline V gene has CDR1 MNHEY and CDR2 SMNVEV (reference sequence). The length of the CDR3 is 14 residues. In DNA form, the CDR3 reads TGTGCCAGCAGTCCGCAGGGGACCCGGGGGACCCAGTACTTC. Its protein product is CASSPQGTRGTQYF.

This clonotype came up a few times. The CDR3: CASSQDRHNEQFF. In DNA, the CDR3 is TGTGCCAGCAGCCAAGATCGGCACAATGAGCAGTTCTTC. This sequence joins TRBV3-1 and TRBJ2-1; D ambiguous. Germline CDR1 and CDR2: LGHDT and YNNKEL (reference sequence). This CDR3 is built from 13 residues. With 0 bases removed from V and 5 bases from J, the gap between germline ends came to 5 bases.

This clonotype has a count of ten or more. The V gene is TRBV29-1, the J gene TRBJ2-7, with 8 bases fitting TRBD2. This CDR3 comprises 14 residues. The junction had 8 bases not matched to a gene; V was cut back by 4 bases and J by 3 bases. In germline, CDR1 is SQVTM, CDR2 ANQGSEA. CDR3 DNA sequence: TGCAGCGTTGGGGGAGCGGGAGCCTTCTACGAGCAGTACTTC. Protein product: CSVGGAGAFYEQYF.

This clonotype has ten or more counts. The rearrangement links TRBV7-9 to TRBJ2-7, with D hard to call. CDR1 SEHNR and CDR2 FQNEAQ come from the germline V gene (reference sequence). Trimming stripped 1 base from V and 13 bases from J, with 11 bases between. There are 11 residues in the CDR3. The CDR3 DNA follows: TGTGCCAGCAGCTTAGGGATAGCAAAATACTTC. This codes for CASSLGIAKYF.

This clonotype showed up many times. The chain combines TRBV4-3 with TRBJ1-6; D is possibly TRBD1 (6 bases). The CDR3 has 17 amino acids. Germline V lookup: CDR1 LGHNA, CDR2 YSLEER. V was clipped by 3 bases and J by 6 bases, with 18 bases between them. The CDR3 loop is CASSQEPLGGPNSPLHF. In DNA, the CDR3 is TGCGCCAGCAGCCAGGAGCCCCTTGGGGGCCCTAATTCACCCCTCCACTTT.

The chain combines TRBV18 with TRBJ2-5; 9 positions agree with TRBD1. In germline, CDR1 is KGHSH, CDR2 LQKENI. This CDR3 is 16 amino acids long. J was trimmed by 1 base and V by 0 bases; bases with no gene match: 3. The CDR3 reads CASSPPRTGVQETQYF. For the CDR3, the DNA is TGTGCCAGCTCACCACCGCGGACAGGGGTCCAAGAGACCCAGTACTTC.

This clonotype was observed many times. The V call is TRBV4-3, the J call TRBJ2-1; TRBD2 matches 8 bases. The CDR3 consists of 18 residues. The J segment lost 9 bases and the V segment lost 0 bases, leaving 16 bases of the junction unmatched. Germline values: CDR1 LGHNA, CDR2 YSLEER. The CDR3 nucleotides read TGCGCCAGCAGCCAAGATTTTAGGGGGACTAGGGCTTTTTTTGAGCAGTTCTTC. Residues: CASSQDFRGTRAFFEQFF.

This clonotype was seen many times. The chain carries TRBV6-2 or TRBV6-3 and TRBJ2-1; TRBD1 aligns across 9 bases. V gave up 4 bases and J gave up 7 bases; unmatched junction bases: 5. The CDR3 is 14 residues long. Germline assignment: CDR1 MNHEY and CDR2 SVGEGT. In DNA form, the CDR3 reads TGTGCCAGCAGTTTGGACAGGGGATCAAATGAGCAGTTCTTC. Translating it yields CASSLDRGSNEQFF.

This clonotype was seen a handful of times. The chain uses TRBV7-2 and TRBJ2-5; a weak D match, TRBD2 (6 bases). Germline CDR1 is SGHTA and CDR2 is FQGNSA. Trimming removed 5 bases at V and 4 bases at J, with 20 bases between. The CDR3 is 16 residues long. In DNA form, the CDR3 reads TGTGCCAGCAGCACACGGCGGCGGAGGGGAGGAGAGACCCAGTACTTC. This translates into CASSTRRRRGGETQYF.

Only a few counts were recorded for this clonotype. This chain links TRBV7-9 with TRBJ1-5; 7 nucleotides line up with TRBD1. Germline V gene sequence: CDR1 SEHNR, CDR2 FQNEAQ (reference sequence). This CDR3 is 15 amino acids long. After removal of 1 base from V and 4 bases from J, the junction contained 4 bases not matched to a gene. CDR3 sequence (DNA): TGTGCCAGCAGCTTAGGGGACAGTATTAATCAGCCCCAGCATTTT. Translating gives CASSLGDSINQPQHF.

This clonotype showed up just a few times. The chain links TRBV5-1 to TRBJ2-5; D is perhaps TRBD2 (7 bases). The V gene lost 4 bases and the J gene lost 5 bases, with 15 bases spanning the gap. This CDR3 region has 14 residues. Germline-derived CDR1 and CDR2 are SGHRS and YFSETQ. The CDR3 bases are TGCGCCAGCAGCCCAAACAGGGAGGGGGAGACCCAGTACTTC. Translating it yields CASSPNREGETQYF. Full variable domain (rest looked up from reference TRBV5-1 and TRBJ2-5): KAGVTQTPRYLIKTRGQQVTLSCSPISGHRSVSWYQQTPGQGLQFLFEYFSETQRNKGNFPGRFSGRQFSNSRSEMNVSTLELGDSALYLCASSPNREGETQYFGPGTRLLVL.

This clonotype has ten or more counts. The chain combines TRBV5-4 with TRBJ2-5; TRBD1 agrees at 9 bases. The CDR3 has 13 residues. The V segment lost 4 bases and the J segment 4 bases; nucleotides outside the gene matches: 2. Germline lookup yields CDR1 SGHNT and CDR2 YYREEE (reference sequence). CDR3 DNA: TGTGCCAGCAGCGAGGGACAGGGAGAGACCCAGTACTTC. Protein product: CASSEGQGETQYF.

In this sample, this clonotype turned up a few times. This chain connects TRBV10-3 to TRBJ2-4; no clear D. V dropped 1 base and J dropped 5 bases, with 3 bases sitting between them. The CDR3 runs to 12 residues. Per the germline V gene, CDR1 is ENHRY and CDR2 is SYGVKD. CDR3: CAISEFQNIQYF. The CDR3 nucleotides read TGTGCCATCAGTGAGTTCCAAAACATTCAGTACTTC.

This clonotype was seen many times. The genes are TRBV10-3 and TRBJ1-1; D is ambiguous. Per the germline V gene, CDR1 is ENHRY and CDR2 is SYGVKD. Trimming left V 8 bases short and J 9 bases short, with 13 bases between. This CDR3 spans 11 amino acids. CDR3 loop: CAIGSESQAFF. For the CDR3, the DNA is TGTGCCATCGGGTCGGAATCCCAAGCTTTCTTT.

This clonotype was counted many times. This chain uses TRBV10-3 with TRBJ2-4; D is perhaps TRBD1 (6 bases). The CDR3 contains 13 residues. Trimming stripped 10 bases from V and 1 base from J, with 11 bases between. In germline, CDR1 is ENHRY, CDR2 SYGVKD. The CDR3 spells CATKGVAKNIQYF. For the CDR3, the DNA is TGTGCCACCAAGGGGGTTGCCAAAAACATTCAGTACTTC.

This clonotype was detected many times. The V call is TRBV5-1, the J call TRBJ1-1, with D possibly TRBD1 on 6 matching bases. From germline, CDR1 is SGHRS and CDR2 YFSETQ. The germline V and J ends were trimmed by 3 bases and 3 bases, with 12 bases remaining between them. The CDR3 is 14 residues long. CDR3: CASSSNPGDTEAFF. CDR3 sequence (DNA): TGCGCCAGCAGCTCCAACCCAGGGGACACTGAAGCTTTCTTT. Combining the CDR3 with reference TRBV5-1 and TRBJ1-1 gives the whole variable domain KAGVTQTPRYLIKTRGQQVTLSCSPISGHRSVSWYQQTPGQGLQFLFEYFSETQRNKGNFPGRFSGRQFSNSRSEMNVSTLELGDSALYLCASSSNPGDTEAFFGQGTRLTVV.

In its sample, this clonotype was seen many times. CDR3 loop: CASHRPGSGNTIYF. CDR3 in DNA: TGTGCCAGCCATAGACCAGGCTCTGGAAACACCATATATTTT. This rearrangement joins TRBV6-1 to TRBJ1-3; D unresolved. The ends were cut back, 8 bases at V and 0 bases at J, with 11 bases in the middle. The CDR3 is made up of 14 amino acids. Germline V gene lookup returns CDR1 MNHNS and CDR2 SASEGT.

This chain connects TRBV5-1 to TRBJ2-3, with 11 bases matching TRBD2. V was clipped by 2 bases and J by 7 bases; unmatched bases: 6. Germline V gene lookup returns CDR1 SGHRS and CDR2 YFSETQ. This CDR3 spans 15 amino acids. The DNA of the CDR3 is TGCGCCAGCAGCTTAGGTGGGACTAGCGGCCATACGCAGTATTTT. Its protein product is CASSLGGTSGHTQYF.

This clonotype was counted between two and nine times. This chain's CDR3 is CASTRGGVEKLFF. Here the CDR3 DNA reads TGTGCCAGCACCCGTGGGGGGGTTGAAAAACTGTTTTTT. V and J are TRBV11-2 and TRBJ1-4; perhaps TRBD1 as D (5 bases). Germline V gene sequence: CDR1 SGHAT, CDR2 FQNNGV. CDR3 length equals 13 residues. V lost 7 bases, J lost 7 bases, and 13 bases lay in between.

In its sample, this clonotype was seen many times. CDR3 sequence (DNA): TGTGCCAGCAGCCGAGTTCTAGCGGAGACCCAGTACTTC. It codes for CASSRVLAETQYF. V usage is TRBV3-1 and J usage is TRBJ2-5; D is possibly TRBD2 (6 bases). The germline V gene has CDR1 LGHDT and CDR2 YNNKEL (reference sequence). The V gene lost 4 bases and the J gene lost 5 bases, with 11 bases spanning the gap. The CDR3 extends over 13 amino acids.

V and J are TRBV5-1 and TRBJ2-2; 8 nucleotides match TRBD2. The germline V gene encodes CDR1 SGHRS and CDR2 YFSETQ. The ends lost 0 bases at V and 2 bases at J; junction bases unmatched: 3. The CDR3 contains 16 residues. The CDR3 bases are TGCGCCAGCAGCTTGGTCGGGACTAGTAACACCGGGGAGCTGTTTTTT. Translation gives CASSLVGTSNTGELFF.

CDR3: CSAEDRGFAEAFF. The CDR3 region has the DNA TGCAGTGCTGAAGACAGGGGTTTTGCTGAAGCTTTCTTT. The chain uses TRBV20-1 and TRBJ1-1, with 8 bases matching TRBD1. CDR1 and CDR2 from the germline V gene are DFQATT and SNEGSKA (reference sequence). CDR3 size: 13 residues. J gave up 6 bases and V 5 bases, and 8 bases lay outside the gene matches.